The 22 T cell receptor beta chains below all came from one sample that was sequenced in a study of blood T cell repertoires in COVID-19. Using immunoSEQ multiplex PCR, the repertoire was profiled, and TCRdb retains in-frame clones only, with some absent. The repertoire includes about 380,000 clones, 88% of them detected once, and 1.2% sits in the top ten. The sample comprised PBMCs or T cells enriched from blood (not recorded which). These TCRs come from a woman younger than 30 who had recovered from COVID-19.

The CDR3 DNA follows: TGTGCCAGTAGTACGGACACAAATAGCAATCAGCCCCAGCATTTT. Translation gives CASSTDTNSNQPQHF. The rearrangement joins TRBV19 to TRBJ1-5, with a tentative D call TRBD1 (5 bases). The CDR3 runs 15 residues. Germline CDR1 is LNHDA and CDR2 is SQIVND (reference sequence). The V end lost 4 bases, the J end lost 0 bases, and 10 bases lay between the germline ends.

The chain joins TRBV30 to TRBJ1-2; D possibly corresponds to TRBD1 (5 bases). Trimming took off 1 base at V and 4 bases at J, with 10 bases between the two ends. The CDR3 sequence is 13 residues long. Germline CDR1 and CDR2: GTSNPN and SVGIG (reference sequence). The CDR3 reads CAWSDQGPYGYTF. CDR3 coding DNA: TGTGCCTGGAGTGACCAGGGTCCCTATGGCTACACCTTC.

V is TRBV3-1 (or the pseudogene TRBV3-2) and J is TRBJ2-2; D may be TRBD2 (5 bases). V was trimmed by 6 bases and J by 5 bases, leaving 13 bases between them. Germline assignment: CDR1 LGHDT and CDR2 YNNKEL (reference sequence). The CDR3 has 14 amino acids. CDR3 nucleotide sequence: TGTGCCAGCAGAGCAAGCGGCCCGACCGGGGAGCTGTTTTTT. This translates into CASRASGPTGELFF.

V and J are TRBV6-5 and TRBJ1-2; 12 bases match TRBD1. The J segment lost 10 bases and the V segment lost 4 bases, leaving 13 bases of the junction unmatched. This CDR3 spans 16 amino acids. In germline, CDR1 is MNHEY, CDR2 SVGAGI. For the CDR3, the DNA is TGTGCCAGCAGTTCTCGCGCCGGGACAGGGGGCTCGGTCTACACCTTC. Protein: CASSSRAGTGGSVYTF.

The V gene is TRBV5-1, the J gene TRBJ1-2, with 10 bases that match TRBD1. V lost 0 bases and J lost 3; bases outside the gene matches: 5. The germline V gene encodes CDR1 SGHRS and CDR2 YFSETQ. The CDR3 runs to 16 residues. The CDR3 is CASSLGPDRGDYGYTF. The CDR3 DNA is TGCGCCAGCAGCTTGGGCCCGGACAGGGGGGACTATGGCTACACCTTC.

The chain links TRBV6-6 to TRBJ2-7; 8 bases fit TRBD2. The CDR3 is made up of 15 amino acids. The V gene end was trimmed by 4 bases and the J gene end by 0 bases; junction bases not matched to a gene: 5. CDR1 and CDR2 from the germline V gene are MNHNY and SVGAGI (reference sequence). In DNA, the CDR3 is TGTGCCAGCAGTTCGGTAGCGGGGCCCTCCTACGAGCAGTACTTC. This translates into CASSSVAGPSYEQYF.

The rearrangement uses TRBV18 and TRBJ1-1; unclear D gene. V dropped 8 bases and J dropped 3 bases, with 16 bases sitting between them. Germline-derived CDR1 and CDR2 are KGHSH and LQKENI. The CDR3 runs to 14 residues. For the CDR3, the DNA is TGTGCCAGCCCGCGAGGAGTCCTGGACACTGAAGCTTTCTTT. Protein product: CASPRGVLDTEAFF.

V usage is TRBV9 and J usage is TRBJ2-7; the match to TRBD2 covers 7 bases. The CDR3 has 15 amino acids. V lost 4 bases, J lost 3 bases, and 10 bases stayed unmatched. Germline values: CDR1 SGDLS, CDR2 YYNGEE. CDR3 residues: CASSPREEGVYEQYF. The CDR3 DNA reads TGTGCCAGCAGCCCCCGGGAGGAGGGTGTCTACGAGCAGTACTTC.

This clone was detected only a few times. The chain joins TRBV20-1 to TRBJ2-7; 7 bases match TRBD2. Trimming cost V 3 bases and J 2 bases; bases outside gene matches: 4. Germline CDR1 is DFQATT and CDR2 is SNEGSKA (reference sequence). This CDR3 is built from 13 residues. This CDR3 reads CSASSGGTYEQYF. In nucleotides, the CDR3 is TGCAGTGCTAGTTCCGGGGGGACCTACGAGCAGTACTTC.

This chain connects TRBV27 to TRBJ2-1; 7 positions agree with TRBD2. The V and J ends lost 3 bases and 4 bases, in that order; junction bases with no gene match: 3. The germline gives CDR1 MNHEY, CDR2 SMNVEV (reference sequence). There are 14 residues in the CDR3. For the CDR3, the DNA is TGTGCCAGCAGTTTGGGTAGCGGGTACAATGAGCAGTTCTTC. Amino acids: CASSLGSGYNEQFF.

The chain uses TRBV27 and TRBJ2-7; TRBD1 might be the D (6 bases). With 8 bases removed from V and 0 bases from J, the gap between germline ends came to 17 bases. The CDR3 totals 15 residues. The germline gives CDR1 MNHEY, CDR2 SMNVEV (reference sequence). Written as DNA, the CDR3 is TGTGCCAGCGCTTTAAAGCTAGGGGGCTCCTACGAGCAGTACTTC. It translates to CASALKLGGSYEQYF.

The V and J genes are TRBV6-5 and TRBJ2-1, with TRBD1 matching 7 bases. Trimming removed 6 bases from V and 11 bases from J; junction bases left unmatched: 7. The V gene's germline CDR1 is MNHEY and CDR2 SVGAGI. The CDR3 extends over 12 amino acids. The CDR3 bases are TGTGCCAGCAGGAGACAGGGTCTTAAGCAGTTCTTC. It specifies CASRRQGLKQFF.

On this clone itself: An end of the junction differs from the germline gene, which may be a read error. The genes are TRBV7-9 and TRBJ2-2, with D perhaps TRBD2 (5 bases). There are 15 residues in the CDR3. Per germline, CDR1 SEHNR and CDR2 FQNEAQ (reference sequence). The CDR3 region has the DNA TGTGCCAGCAGCTTAACGTCGGGGAACCCCGGGGAGCTGTTTTTT. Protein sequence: CASSLTSGNPGELFF. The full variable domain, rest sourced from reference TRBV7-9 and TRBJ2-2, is DTGVSQNPRHKITKRGQNVTFRCDPISEHNRLYWYRQTLGQGPEFLTYFQNEAQLEKSRLLSDRFSAERPKGSFSTLEIQRTEQGDSAMYLCASSLTSGNPGELFFGEGSRLTVL.

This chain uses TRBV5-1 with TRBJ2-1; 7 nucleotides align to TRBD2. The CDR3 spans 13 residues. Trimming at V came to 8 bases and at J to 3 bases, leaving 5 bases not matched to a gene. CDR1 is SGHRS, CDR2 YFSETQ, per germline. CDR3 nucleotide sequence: TGCGCCAGTGCGAGCGGGATCTACAATGAGCAGTTCTTC. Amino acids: CASASGIYNEQFF.

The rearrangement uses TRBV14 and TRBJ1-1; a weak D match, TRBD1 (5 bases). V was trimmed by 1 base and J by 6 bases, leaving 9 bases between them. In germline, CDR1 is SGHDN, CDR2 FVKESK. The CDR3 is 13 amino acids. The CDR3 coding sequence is TGTGCCAGCAGCCAAGTGGGGGGGTCTGAAGCTTTCTTT. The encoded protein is CASSQVGGSEAFF.

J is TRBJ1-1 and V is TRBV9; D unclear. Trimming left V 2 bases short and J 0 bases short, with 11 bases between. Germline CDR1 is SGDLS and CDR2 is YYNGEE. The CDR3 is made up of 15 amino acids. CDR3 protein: CASSVGRFMNTEAFF. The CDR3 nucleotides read TGTGCCAGCAGCGTGGGCCGGTTCATGAACACTGAAGCTTTCTTT.

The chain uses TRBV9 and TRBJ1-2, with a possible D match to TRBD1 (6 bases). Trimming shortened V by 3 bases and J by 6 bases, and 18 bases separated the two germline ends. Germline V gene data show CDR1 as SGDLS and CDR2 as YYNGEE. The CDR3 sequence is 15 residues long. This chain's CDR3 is CASSAGGGISHGYTF. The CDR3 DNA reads TGTGCCAGCAGCGCGGGTGGGGGCATTAGCCATGGCTACACCTTC. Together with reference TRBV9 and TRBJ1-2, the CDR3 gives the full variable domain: DSGVTQTPKHLITATGQRVTLRCSPRSGDLSVYWYQQSLDQGLQFLIQYYNGEERAKGNILERFSAQQFPDLHSELNLSSLELGDSALYFCASSAGGGISHGYTFGSGTRLTVV.

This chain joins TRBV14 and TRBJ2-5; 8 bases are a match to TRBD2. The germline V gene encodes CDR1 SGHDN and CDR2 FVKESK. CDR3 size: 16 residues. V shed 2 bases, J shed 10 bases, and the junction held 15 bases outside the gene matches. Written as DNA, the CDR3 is TGTGCCAGCAGCCAATTCCCTAGCGGGTCGGCTCCGGACCAGTACTTC. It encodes CASSQFPSGSAPDQYF.

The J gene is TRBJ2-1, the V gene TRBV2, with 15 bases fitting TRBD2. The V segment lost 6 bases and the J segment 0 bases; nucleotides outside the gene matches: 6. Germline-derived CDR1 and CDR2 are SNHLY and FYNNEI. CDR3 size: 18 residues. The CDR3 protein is CASSAGLAGGNSYNEQFF. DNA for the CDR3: TGTGCCAGCAGCGCGGGACTAGCGGGGGGTAACTCCTACAATGAGCAGTTCTTC.

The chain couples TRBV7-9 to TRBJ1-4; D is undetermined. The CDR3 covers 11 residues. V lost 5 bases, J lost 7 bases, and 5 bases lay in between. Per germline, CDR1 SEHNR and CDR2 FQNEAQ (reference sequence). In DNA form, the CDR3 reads TGTGCCAGCAGCGGCCTTGAAAAACTGTTTTTT. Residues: CASSGLEKLFF.

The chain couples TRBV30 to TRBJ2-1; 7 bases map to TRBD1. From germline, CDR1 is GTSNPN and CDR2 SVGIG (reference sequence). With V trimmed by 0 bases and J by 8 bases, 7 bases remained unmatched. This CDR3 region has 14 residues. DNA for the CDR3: TGTGCCTGGAGTGTACGGAAGGGGGCTTATGAGCAGTTCTTC. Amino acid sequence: CAWSVRKGAYEQFF.

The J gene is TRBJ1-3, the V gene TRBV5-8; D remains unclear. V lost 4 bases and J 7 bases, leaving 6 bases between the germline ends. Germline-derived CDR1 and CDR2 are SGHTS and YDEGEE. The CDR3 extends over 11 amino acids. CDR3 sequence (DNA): TGTGCCAGCAGCCTACAGAACACCATATATTTT. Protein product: CASSLQNTIYF.